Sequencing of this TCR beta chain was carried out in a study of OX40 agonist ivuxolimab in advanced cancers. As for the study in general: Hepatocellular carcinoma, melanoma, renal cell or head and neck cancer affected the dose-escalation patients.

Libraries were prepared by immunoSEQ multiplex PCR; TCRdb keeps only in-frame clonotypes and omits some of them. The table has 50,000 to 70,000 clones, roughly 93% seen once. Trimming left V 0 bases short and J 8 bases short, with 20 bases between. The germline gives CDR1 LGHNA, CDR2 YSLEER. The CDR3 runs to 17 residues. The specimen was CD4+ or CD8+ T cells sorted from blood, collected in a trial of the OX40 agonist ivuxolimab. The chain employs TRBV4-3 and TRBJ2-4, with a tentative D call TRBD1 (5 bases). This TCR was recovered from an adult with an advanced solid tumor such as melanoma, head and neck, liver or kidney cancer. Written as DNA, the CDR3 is TGCGCCAGCAGCCAAGATTTGTCCGGACACCGGCTGGACATTCAGTACTTC. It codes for CASSQDLSGHRLDIQYF.